This T cell receptor (beta chain) comes out of a study of blood T cell repertoires in COVID-19 (dated by TCRdb to about 2020). Context from the whole study: Samples from collaborators originated in the United States, Italy and Spain and spanned both the acute and convalescent phases of COVID-19. Samples came from the ongoing ImmuneRACE study (first 160 participants) plus 1,254 subjects from 6 global collaborators. The dataset comprised deeply sampled blood TCRbeta repertoires from subjects exposed to, actively infected with, or recovered from COVID-19. The prospective study material was composed of cDNA or gDNA derived from T cells, B-cell-depleted T cells, or PBMCs. HLA class I and class II types, where available, came from metadata supplied by the sample provider rather than from assay-based typing. Sample metadata almost always included a de-identified subject ID, COVID-19 status, age in years and sex. The repertoires were released in a freely available public database meant as a resource for research on the immune response to SARS-CoV-2.

TCRbeta CDR3 regions were amplified from genomic DNA by means of the immunoSEQ Assay, a bias-controlled multiplex PCR. The authors' analysis ran thus. The number of nucleated cells in each sample was estimated from the amplification of reference gene primers within the assay. Sequence reads were collapsed and filtered to measure the absolute abundance of every unique TCRbeta CDR3 rearrangement. For each sample, productive Simpson clonality was calculated as the square root of Simpson's diversity index across productive rearrangements. TCRdb obtained this table from immuneACCESS and retained in-frame rearrangements with V and J assigned. These tables miss some clones; where compared with another copy, unresolved V genes account for less than half of the shortfall, and the remainder is unexplained. The V and J calls and clone size are taken from that table; D and trimming were inferred from the DNA. A total of 200,000 to 250,000 clones appear in this sample, around 90% of them only once. Roughly 3.7% of the sample rests with the top ten.

Overall study outcomes, separate from this receptor: How much clinical and demographic metadata was included differed by source and by participant, and the metadata was provided uncurated.

The germline V gene supplies CDR1 SNHLY and CDR2 FYNNEI. The junction shows trimming of 7 bases on V and 7 bases on J, plus 8 bases between the germline ends. The CDR3 goes from the cysteine to the phenylalanine over 10 residues. Of the read, only the CDR3 DNA is kept; its 30 bases are in frame from base 1. Enrolling through a virtual design, the prospective study's participants ranged in age from about 18 to 89 years and lived across roughly 23 United States geographic areas. In the prospective study, cohorts were assigned on the basis of participant-reported clinical history obtained from a screening survey and a study questionnaire. Exposed participants had been in contact with someone with a PCR-confirmed or clinician-diagnosed COVID-19 case within 2 weeks of study entry. Each participant in the prospective study had whole blood, serum and a nasopharyngeal or oropharyngeal swab collected by mobile phlebotomists. Participants in the prospective study had the option to provide additional blood draws and questionnaires over a roughly 2-month period. Prospective study blood samples were shipped either frozen or at room temperature before DNA extraction.

With regard to this clone: This clone's antigen is unknown. Per-nucleotide qualities are absent, and no much larger clonotype sits a single base away.

This chain joins TRBV2 to TRBJ2-7; the D segment could be TRBD2, given 5 matching bases. Sequenced material: PBMCs or T cells enriched from blood (not recorded which). The sequence was collected from a woman between 25 and 40 years old who had been exposed to COVID-19. The CDR3 loop reads CASNSGEQYF. The sequenced DNA is TGTGCCAGCAATTCGGGGGAGCAGTACTTC.